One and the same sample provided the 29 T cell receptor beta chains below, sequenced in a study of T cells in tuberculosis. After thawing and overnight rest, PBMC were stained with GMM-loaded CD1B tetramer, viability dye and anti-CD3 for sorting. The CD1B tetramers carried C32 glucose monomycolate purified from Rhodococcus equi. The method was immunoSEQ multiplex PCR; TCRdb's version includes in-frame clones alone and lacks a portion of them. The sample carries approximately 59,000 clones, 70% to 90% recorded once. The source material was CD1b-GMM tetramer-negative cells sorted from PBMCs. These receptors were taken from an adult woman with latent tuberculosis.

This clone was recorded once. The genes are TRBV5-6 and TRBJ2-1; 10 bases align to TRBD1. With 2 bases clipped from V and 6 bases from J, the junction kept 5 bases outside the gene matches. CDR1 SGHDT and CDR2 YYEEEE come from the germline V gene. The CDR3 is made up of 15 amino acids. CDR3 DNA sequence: TGTGCCAGCAGCTTTAGGCGGACAGGGGGCAATGAGCAGTTCTTC. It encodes CASSFRRTGGNEQFF.

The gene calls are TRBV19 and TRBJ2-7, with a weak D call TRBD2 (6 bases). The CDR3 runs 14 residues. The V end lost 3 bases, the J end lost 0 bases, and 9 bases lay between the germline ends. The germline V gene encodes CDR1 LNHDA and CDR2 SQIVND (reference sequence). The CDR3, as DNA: TGTGCCAGTAGTATTAAGCGGGCCTCCTACGAGCAGTACTTC. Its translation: CASSIKRASYEQYF.

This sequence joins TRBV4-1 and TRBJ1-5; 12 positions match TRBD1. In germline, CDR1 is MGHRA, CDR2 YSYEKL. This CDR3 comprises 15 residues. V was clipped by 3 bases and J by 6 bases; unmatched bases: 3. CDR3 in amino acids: CASSQGQGAAQPQHF. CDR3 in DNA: TGCGCCAGCAGCCAGGGACAGGGGGCGGCTCAGCCCCAGCATTTT.

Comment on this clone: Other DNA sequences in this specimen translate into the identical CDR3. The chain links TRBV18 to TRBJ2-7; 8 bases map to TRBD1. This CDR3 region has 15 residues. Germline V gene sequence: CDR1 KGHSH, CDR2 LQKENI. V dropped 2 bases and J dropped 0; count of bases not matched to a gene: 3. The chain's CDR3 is CASSPGQGFSYEQYF. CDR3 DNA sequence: TGTGCCAGCTCACCAGGACAGGGTTTCTCCTACGAGCAGTACTTC.

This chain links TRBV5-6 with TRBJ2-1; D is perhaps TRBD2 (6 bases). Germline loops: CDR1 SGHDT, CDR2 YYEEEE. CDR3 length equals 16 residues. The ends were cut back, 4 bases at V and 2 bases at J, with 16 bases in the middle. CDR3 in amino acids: CASSLGGSGPYNEQFF. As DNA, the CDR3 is TGTGCCAGCAGCCTGGGCGGTAGCGGTCCCTACAATGAGCAGTTCTTC.

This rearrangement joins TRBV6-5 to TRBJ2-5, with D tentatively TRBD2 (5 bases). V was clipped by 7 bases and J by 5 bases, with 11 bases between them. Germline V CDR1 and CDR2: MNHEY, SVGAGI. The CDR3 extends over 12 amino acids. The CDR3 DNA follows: TGTGCCAGCATGGGGTCGGGGGAGACCCAGTACTTC. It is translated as CASMGSGETQYF.

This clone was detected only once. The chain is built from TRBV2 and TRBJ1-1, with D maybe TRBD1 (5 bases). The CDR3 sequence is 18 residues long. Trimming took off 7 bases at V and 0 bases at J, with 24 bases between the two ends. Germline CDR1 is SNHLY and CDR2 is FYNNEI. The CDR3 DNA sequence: TGTGCCAGCATAGGATCAGGAATCAGGGAAAGCATGAACACTGAAGCTTTCTTT. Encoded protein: CASIGSGIRESMNTEAFF. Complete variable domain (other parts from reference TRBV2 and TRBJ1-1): EPEVTQTPSHQVTQMGQEVILRCVPISNHLYFYWYRQILGQKVEFLVSFYNNEISEKSEIFDDQFSVERPDGSNFTLKIRSTKLEDSAMYFCASIGSGIRESMNTEAFFGQGTRLTVV.

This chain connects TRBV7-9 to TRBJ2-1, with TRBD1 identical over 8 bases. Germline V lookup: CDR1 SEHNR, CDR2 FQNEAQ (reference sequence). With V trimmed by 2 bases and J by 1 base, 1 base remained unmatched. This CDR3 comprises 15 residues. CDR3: CASSLRDRSYNEQFF. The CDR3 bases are TGTGCCAGCAGCTTAAGGGACAGGTCCTACAATGAGCAGTTCTTC.

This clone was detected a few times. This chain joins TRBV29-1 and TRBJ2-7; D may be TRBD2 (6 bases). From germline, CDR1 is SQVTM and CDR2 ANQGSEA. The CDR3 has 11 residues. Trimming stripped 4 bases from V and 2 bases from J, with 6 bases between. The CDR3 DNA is TGCAGCGTTGGGGGGGCCTACGAGCAGTACTTC. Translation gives CSVGGAYEQYF.

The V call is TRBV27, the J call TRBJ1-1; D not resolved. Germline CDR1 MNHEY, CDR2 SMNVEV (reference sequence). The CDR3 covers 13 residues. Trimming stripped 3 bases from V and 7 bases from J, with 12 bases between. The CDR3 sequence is CASSFTSRSEAFF. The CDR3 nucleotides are TGTGCCAGCAGTTTTACGTCTCGGAGTGAAGCTTTCTTT.

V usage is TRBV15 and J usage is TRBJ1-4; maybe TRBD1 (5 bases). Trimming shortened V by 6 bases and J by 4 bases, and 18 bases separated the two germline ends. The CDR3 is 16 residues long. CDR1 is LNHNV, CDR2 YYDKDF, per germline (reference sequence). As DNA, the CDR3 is TGTGCCACCAGTCGAGAGGTCGGGGGTTTTAATGAAAAACTGTTTTTT. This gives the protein CATSREVGGFNEKLFF.

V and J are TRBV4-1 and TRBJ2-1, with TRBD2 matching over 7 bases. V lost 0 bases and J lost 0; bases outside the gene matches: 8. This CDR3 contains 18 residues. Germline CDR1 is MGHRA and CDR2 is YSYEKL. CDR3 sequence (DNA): TGCGCCAGCAGCCAAGATTTAGGCGGGAGCTACTCCTACAATGAGCAGTTCTTC. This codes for CASSQDLGGSYSYNEQFF.

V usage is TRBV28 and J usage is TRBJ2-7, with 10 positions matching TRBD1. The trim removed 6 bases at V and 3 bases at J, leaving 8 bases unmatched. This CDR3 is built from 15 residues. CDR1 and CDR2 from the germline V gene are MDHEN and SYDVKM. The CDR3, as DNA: TGTGCCAGCAGACAGACAGGGGGCGCACTCTACGAGCAGTACTTC. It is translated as CASRQTGGALYEQYF.

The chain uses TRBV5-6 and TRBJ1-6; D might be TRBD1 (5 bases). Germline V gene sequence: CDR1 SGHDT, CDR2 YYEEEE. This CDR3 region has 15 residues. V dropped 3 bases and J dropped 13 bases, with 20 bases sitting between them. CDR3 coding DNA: TGTGCCAGCAGCTGGGGACGGATGATTCGGGGGCCCCTCCACTTT. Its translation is CASSWGRMIRGPLHF.

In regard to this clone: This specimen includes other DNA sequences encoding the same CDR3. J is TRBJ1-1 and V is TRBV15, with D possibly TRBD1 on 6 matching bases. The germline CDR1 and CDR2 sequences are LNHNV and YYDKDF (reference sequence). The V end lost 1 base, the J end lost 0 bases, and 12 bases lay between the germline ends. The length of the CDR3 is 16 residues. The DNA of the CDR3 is TGTGCCACCAGCAGAGTGGCAGGGGCATTGAACACTGAAGCTTTCTTT. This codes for CATSRVAGALNTEAFF.

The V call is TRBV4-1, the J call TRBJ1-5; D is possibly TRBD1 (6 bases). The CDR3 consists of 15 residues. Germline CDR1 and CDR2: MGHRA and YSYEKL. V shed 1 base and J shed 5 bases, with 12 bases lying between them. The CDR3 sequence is CASSQGPGVHQPQHF. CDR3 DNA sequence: TGCGCCAGCAGCCAAGGCCCAGGGGTACATCAGCCCCAGCATTTT.

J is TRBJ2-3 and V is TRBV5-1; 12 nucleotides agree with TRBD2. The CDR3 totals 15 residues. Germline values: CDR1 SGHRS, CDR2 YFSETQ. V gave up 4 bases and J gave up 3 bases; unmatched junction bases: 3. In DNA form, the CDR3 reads TGCGCCAGCAGCGAGGGACTAGCGGGTACAGATACGCAGTATTTT. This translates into CASSEGLAGTDTQYF.

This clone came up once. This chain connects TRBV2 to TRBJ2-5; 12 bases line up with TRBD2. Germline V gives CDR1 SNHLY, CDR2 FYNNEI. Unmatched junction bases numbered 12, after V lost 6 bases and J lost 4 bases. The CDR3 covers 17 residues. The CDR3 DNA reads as TGTGCCAGCAGATATTTTAGGACTAGCGGGACATCAGAGACCCAGTACTTC. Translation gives CASRYFRTSGTSETQYF.

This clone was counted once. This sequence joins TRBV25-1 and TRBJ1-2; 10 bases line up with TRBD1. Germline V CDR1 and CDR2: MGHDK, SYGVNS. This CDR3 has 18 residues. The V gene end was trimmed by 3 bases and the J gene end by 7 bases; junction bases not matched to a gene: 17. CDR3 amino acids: CASSDGRGQGSVSGGYTF. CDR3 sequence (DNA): TGTGCCAGCAGTGACGGGCGGGGACAGGGGTCCGTTTCAGGTGGCTACACCTTC.

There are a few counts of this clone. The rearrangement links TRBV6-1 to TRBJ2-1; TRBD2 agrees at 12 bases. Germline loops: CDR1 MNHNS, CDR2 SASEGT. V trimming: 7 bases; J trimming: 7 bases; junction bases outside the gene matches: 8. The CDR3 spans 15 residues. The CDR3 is CASKTSGGLRNEQFF. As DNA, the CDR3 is TGTGCCAGCAAAACTAGCGGGGGGTTGAGAAATGAGCAGTTCTTC.

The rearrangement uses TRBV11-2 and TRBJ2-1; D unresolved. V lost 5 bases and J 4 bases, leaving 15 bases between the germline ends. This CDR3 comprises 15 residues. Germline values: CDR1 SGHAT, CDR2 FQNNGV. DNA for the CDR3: TGTGCCAGCAGCCCAACACGTAGAGCGTACAATGAGCAGTTCTTC. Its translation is CASSPTRRAYNEQFF.

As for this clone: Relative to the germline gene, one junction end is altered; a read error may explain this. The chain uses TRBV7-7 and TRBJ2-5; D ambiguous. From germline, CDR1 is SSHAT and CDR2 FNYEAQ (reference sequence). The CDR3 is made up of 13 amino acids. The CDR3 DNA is TGTGCTAGCAGCTTAGAAGCCGAAGAGACCCAGTACTTC. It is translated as CASSLEAEETQYF.

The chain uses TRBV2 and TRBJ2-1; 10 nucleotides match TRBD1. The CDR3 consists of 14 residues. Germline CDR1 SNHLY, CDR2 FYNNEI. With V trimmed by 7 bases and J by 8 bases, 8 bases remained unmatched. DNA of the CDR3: TGTGCCAGCAATGACAGGGGGCGCATTCATGAGCAGTTCTTC. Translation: CASNDRGRIHEQFF.

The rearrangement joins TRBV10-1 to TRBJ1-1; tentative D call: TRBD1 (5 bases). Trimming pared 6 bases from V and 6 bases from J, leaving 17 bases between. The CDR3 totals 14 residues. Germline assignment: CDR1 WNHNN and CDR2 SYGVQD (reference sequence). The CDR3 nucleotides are TGCGCCAGCAGCCCGGGACTCTTTAAATCTGAAGCTTTCTTT. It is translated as CASSPGLFKSEAFF.

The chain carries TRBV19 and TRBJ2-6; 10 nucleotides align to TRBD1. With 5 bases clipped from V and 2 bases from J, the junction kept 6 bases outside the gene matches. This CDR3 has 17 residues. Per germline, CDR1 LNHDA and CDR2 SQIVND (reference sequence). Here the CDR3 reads CASSSRTGGPGANVLTF. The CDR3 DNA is TGTGCCAGTAGTTCCCGGACAGGGGGACCTGGGGCCAACGTCCTGACTTTC.

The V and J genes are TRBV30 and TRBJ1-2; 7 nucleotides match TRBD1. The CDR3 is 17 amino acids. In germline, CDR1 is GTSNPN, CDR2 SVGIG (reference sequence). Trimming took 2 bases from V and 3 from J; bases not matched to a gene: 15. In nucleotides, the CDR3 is TGTGCCTGGAGTTCACTCCGGGACAGATGGCCCTACTATGGCTACACCTTC. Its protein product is CAWSSLRDRWPYYGYTF.

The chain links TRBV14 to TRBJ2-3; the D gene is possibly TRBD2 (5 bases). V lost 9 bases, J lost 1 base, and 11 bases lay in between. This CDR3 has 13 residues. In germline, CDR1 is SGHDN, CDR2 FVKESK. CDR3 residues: CARDFGGTDTQYF. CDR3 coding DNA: TGTGCCAGGGACTTCGGGGGCACAGATACGCAGTATTTT.

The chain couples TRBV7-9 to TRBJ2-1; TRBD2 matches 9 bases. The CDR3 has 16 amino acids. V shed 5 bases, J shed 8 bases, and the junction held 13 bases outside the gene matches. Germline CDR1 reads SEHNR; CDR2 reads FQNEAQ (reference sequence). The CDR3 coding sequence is TGTGCCAGCAGCCCTGGCACGAGCGGGGGGTCCTATGAGCAGTTCTTC. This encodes CASSPGTSGGSYEQFF.

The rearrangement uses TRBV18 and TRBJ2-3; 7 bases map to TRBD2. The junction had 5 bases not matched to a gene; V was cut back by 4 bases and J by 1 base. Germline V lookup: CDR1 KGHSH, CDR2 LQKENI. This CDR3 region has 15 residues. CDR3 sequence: CASSRTRGGTDTQYF. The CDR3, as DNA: TGTGCCAGCTCACGGACCCGGGGGGGCACAGATACGCAGTATTTT. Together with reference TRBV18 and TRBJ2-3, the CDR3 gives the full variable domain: NAGVMQNPRHLVRRRGQEARLRCSPMKGHSHVYWYRQLPEEGLKFMVYLQKENIIDESGMPKERFSAEFPKEGPSILRIQQVVRGDSAAYFCASSRTRGGTDTQYFGPGTRLTVL.